This T cell receptor beta chain stems from a study of T cell repertoires in cytomegalovirus infection (dated by TCRdb to between 2019 and 2020). About the investigation overall: The peptide stimulations were aimed at well-studied HLA-B-restricted epitopes as well as recently identified HLA-C-restricted CMV epitopes, whose presentation resists viral immunomodulation. Donor HLA type was relevant to the analysis, as public TCR beta signatures indicated carriage of CMV infection together with the matching HLA type.

The reads were generated on an Illumina HiSeq 1500. Through fastp at Q25 and MiXCR, TCRdb rebuilt clones from the public reads, retaining in-frame beta chains. For every CDR3 protein sequence, its rows merge into one entry that carries the most common genes and DNA. This sample gives roughly 990,000 distinct CDR3 sequences in total; more than 25% of them show up just once. Jointly, the top ten make up 11% to 15% of the sample. A few counts support this clonotype. No cognate antigen has been identified for it. No quality values exist for individual bases; no much larger clone is one base distant. Results the study describes overall, beyond this receptor: Cumulative frequency of public TCR beta family members discriminated carriers of CMV infection plus the relevant HLA type in this cohort and an independent roughly 320-donor cohort. The ex vivo response was dominated by HLA-C-restricted CMV-specific TCR beta clonotypes, which also provided the single most frequent clonotype in two of eight donors.

This specimen's treatment or condition label, per the study, means: in vitro stimulation with specific CMV peptide epitopes to enrich CMV-specific T cells. The CDR3 has 14 amino acids, counting the end cysteine and phenylalanine. This entry keeps only the CDR3 DNA: 42 bases, framed from base 1. Taken from the germline V gene (reference sequence), the CDR1 and CDR2 loops are MNHEY and SMNVEV. V is cut by 3 bases and J by 5 bases, and the space between the germline ends is 11 bases. The sequences come from cultured CD8+ T cells from PBMCs, collected from culture after CMV antigen stimulation. The V and J segments used are TRBV27 and TRBJ1-5; TRBD1 is a weak D gene call, 5 bases matching. The TCR was taken from a human donor in good health (CMV status not recorded). Some clones in this sample may be carry-over from other donors' samples. The CDR3 loop reads CASSFGGRHQPQHF. The sequenced DNA: TGTGCCAGCAGTTTTGGGGGAAGGCATCAGCCCCAGCATTTT.